This T cell receptor beta chain derives from a study of T cells after yellow fever vaccination. In its sample, this clonotype was seen many times. One entry per CDR3 protein results from TCRdb running MiXCR on the 5' RACE reads. Found here are some 300,000 distinct CDR3 sequences, 3.6% of them singletons; the top ten hold about a quarter. The receptor was derived from a young man who received the YFV17D yellow fever vaccine. The material sequenced was PBMCs, taken on the day of the yellow fever booster vaccination.

The chain's CDR3 is CASSAPQGLPLHF. The CDR3 nucleotides read TGTGCCAGCAGTGCCCCACAGGGCCTACCCCTCCACTTT. This chain joins TRBV27 and TRBJ1-6; possible D gene TRBD1, 6 bases. Germline-derived CDR1 and CDR2 are MNHEY and SMNVEV (reference sequence). V was pared by 5 bases and J by 12 bases, with 14 bases between. This CDR3 is 13 amino acids long.